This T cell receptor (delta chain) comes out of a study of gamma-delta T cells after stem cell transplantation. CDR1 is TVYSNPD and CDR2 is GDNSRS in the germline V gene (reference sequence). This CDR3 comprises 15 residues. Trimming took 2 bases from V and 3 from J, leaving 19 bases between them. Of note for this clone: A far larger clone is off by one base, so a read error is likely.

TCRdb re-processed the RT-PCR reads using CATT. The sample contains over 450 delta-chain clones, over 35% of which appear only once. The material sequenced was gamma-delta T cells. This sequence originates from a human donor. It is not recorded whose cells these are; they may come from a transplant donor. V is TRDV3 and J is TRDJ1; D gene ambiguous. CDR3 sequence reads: CAFGTPISHADKLIF. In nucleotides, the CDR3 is TGTGCCTTTGGGACCCCTATATCCCACGCCGATAAACTCATCTTT.